Shown below are 3 T cell receptor beta chains from a single sample sequenced in a study of T-cell reconstitution after alpha-beta-depleted transplantation in children. Unique molecular identifiers were used to barcode this TCRbeta library. Each CDR3 protein is one row after TCRdb ran MiXCR on the PCR reads. The repertoire holds a few hundred thousand distinct CDR3 sequences, with more than 9% as singletons. The sequenced sample was PBMCs from the stem cell graft donor, obtained from the stem cell graft. The receptors were sampled from a human donor who donated a stem cell graft to a child with SCID.

This clonotype occurred many times. This chain joins TRBV11-2 and TRBJ1-5; a weak D match, TRBD1 (5 bases). Deletions cut 3 bases from V and 4 bases from J, with 7 bases between. The CDR3 runs 13 residues. The V gene's germline CDR1 is SGHAT and CDR2 FQNNGV. The DNA of the CDR3 is TGTGCCAGCAGCTTGGGGCTAAATCAGCCCCAGCATTTT. Protein product: CASSLGLNQPQHF.

This clonotype was recorded a few times. The chain has TRBV10-3 and TRBJ2-3, with TRBD1 matching 7 bases. Germline V gene sequence: CDR1 ENHRY, CDR2 SYGVKD. The CDR3 consists of 15 residues. The J segment lost 4 bases and the V segment lost 7 bases, leaving 11 bases of the junction unmatched. The CDR3 loop reads CAITRGTANSDTQYF. The CDR3 DNA reads as TGTGCCATCACCAGGGGGACCGCCAATTCAGATACGCAGTATTTT.

This clonotype was counted at least ten times. This chain links TRBV2 with TRBJ2-7, with D tentatively TRBD1 (6 bases). The CDR3 sequence is 14 residues long. Germline values: CDR1 SNHLY, CDR2 FYNNEI. V was shortened by 4 bases and J by 5 bases, with 15 bases between the two germline ends. The CDR3 loop reads CASSASWGHDEQYF. CDR3 coding DNA: TGTGCCAGCAGTGCTAGCTGGGGGCACGACGAGCAGTACTTC.